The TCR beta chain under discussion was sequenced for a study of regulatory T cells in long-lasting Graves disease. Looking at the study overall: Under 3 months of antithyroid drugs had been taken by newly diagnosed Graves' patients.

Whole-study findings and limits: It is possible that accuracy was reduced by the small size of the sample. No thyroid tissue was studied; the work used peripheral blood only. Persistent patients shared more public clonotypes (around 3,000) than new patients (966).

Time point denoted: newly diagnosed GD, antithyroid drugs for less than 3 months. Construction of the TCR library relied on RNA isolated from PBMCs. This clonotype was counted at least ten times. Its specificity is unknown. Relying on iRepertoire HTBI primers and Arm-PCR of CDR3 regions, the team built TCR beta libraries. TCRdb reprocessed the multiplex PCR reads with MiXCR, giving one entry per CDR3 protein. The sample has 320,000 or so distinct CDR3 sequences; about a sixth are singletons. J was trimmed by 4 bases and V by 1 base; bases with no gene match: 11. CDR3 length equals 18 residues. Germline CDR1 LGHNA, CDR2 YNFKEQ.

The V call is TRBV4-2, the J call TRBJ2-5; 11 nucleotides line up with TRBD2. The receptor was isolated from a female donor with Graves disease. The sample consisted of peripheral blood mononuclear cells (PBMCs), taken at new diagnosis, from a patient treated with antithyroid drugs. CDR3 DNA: TGTGCCAGCAGCCAAGGCAGCCTAGCGGGAGGCTGGGGAGAGACCCAGTACTTC. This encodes CASSQGSLAGGWGETQYF.